This T cell receptor beta chain was found in a study of OX40 agonist ivuxolimab in advanced cancers. General study results and limits: Clonal expansion by week 6 occurred in CD4+ and CD8+ blood T cells (at 0.1 to 3.0 mg/kg). On average, CD8+ T cells had more expanded clones than CD4+.

V gave up 4 bases and J gave up 2 bases, with 10 bases separating them. This CDR3 has 14 residues. The germline V gene encodes CDR1 LGHNA and CDR2 YNFKEQ. With regard to this clone: Its matching antigen is unknown.

The investigators sampled blood at baseline, at cycle 4 day 1, and at cycle 7 day 1. Clones were sequenced by immunoSEQ multiplex PCR, and TCRdb holds only the in-frame ones, with some missing. Counted here are tens of thousands of clones, 75% to 85% occurring once; the ten biggest clones make up around a fifth. The sample here was CD4+ or CD8+ T cells sorted from blood, taken in a trial of the OX40 agonist ivuxolimab. This TCR was recovered from an adult with an advanced solid tumor such as melanoma, head and neck, liver or kidney cancer. V and J are TRBV4-2 and TRBJ2-3; no firm D call. The CDR3 DNA reads TGTGCCAGCAGCCCCGTCGCCTCCACAGATACGCAGTATTTT. This encodes CASSPVASTDTQYF.